The text below deals with one T cell receptor beta chain. The Seattle patients, enrolled during active infection, were followed longitudinally. The record originates from a study of blood T cell repertoires in COVID-19. The authors' processing: Estimation of nucleated cell counts relied on the amplification of reference gene primers. Sequencing was performed with immunoSEQ multiplex PCR; in TCRdb, only in-frame clones are kept and a portion is missing. V and J calls and clone size are copied from that table; D and trimming were computed from the DNA. The sample contains more than 90,000 clones, around nine tenths of which appear only once. The CDR3 contains 14 residues. Germline CDR1 reads MNHEY; CDR2 reads SVGAGI. V dropped 9 bases and J dropped 1 base, with 16 bases sitting between them.

This TCR came from a woman aged 55 to 70 with COVID-19, enrolled during active disease. Sequencing was carried out using peripheral blood. The V gene is TRBV6-5, the J gene TRBJ2-7; the D gene is possibly TRBD1 (6 bases). The CDR3 region has the DNA TGTGCCAGTCAGAGGACAGTAACATCCTACGAGCAGTACTTC. Its protein is CASQRTVTSYEQYF.